The subject of this entry is one T cell receptor beta chain. Its recognized antigen is unknown. No qualities accompany the bases; no much larger clone lies one base away. These data belong to a study of T cell repertoires in cytomegalovirus infection (dated by TCRdb to between 2018 and 2021). Some background on the complete study: Donor HLA type was relevant to the analysis, as public TCR beta signatures indicated carriage of CMV infection together with the matching HLA type.

The listed sequencing device is Illumina HiSeq 1500. TCRdb applied fastp at Q25 and MiXCR to the public reads, then kept only in-frame beta chains. When rows share a CDR3 protein, they turn into one entry using the most common DNA and genes. Recorded for this sample are more than 650,000 distinct CDR3 sequences; 35% to 45% of them occurred a single time. The ten biggest clones cover 2.5% to 3.5% of the sample. Spanning cysteine to phenylalanine, the CDR3 consists of 13 amino acids. CDR3 DNA only is kept here, 39 bases in frame from base 1. CDR1 is given as SGHVS and CDR2 as FNYEAQ, both from the germline V gene. V lost 5 bases and J lost 8 bases, and the count of bases not matched to a germline gene is 8. What the study reported, not specific to this receptor: The ex vivo response was dominated by HLA-C-restricted CMV-specific TCR beta clonotypes, which also provided the single most frequent clonotype in two of eight donors. Carriers of CMV infection plus the relevant HLA type were discriminated by the cumulative frequency of public TCR beta family members in the study cohort and in an independent approximately 340-donor cohort.

This TCR was sampled from a human donor in good health (CMV status not recorded). Some clones in this sample may be carry-over from other donors' samples. The sequence is built from TRBV7-6 and TRBJ1-2, with 7 bases matching TRBD1. The source material was PBMCs. The CDR3 protein is CASSPTTGKGYTF. The sequence in DNA is TGTGCCAGCAGCCCCACGACAGGGAAAGGCTACACCTTC.